Shown below are 27 T cell receptor beta chains from a single sample sequenced in a study of identical twins. Each CDR3 protein is one row after TCRdb ran MiXCR on the 5' RACE reads. The sample yields over 200,000 distinct CDR3 sequences, approximately 10% seen once. The sequenced sample was memory T cells sorted from blood. The receptors shown here come from a man in his fifties in good health.

This clonotype has at least ten counts. The chain couples TRBV5-1 to TRBJ2-5; D is perhaps TRBD1 (5 bases). CDR1 and CDR2 (germline): SGHRS, YFSETQ. The CDR3 loop spans 15 amino acids. V shed 6 bases and J shed 3 bases, with 18 bases lying between them. The CDR3, as DNA: TGCGCCAGCAAATCTCAGGGTGTGGCAGAAGAGACCCAGTACTTC. Encoded protein: CASKSQGVAEETQYF.

This clonotype was counted many times. The V and J genes are TRBV7-9 and TRBJ2-3, with 8 bases identical to TRBD2. V was clipped by 1 base and J by 10 bases; unmatched bases: 4. The CDR3 extends over 13 amino acids. Germline V CDR1 and CDR2: SEHNR, FQNEAQ (reference sequence). CDR3 residues: CASSLESGGAQYF. As DNA, the CDR3 is TGTGCCAGCAGCTTAGAAAGCGGGGGTGCGCAGTATTTT.

This clonotype was picked up a small number of times. This chain uses TRBV10-3 with TRBJ2-2; D gene ambiguous. This CDR3 contains 14 residues. Germline CDR1 reads ENHRY; CDR2 reads SYGVKD. V was cut by 1 base and J by 2 bases, with 5 bases left in between. CDR3 in amino acids: CAISEYENTGELFF. The CDR3 nucleotides read TGTGCCATCAGTGAGTACGAAAACACCGGGGAGCTGTTTTTT.

This clonotype was detected many times. J is TRBJ1-3 and V is TRBV10-3; D uncertain. Per the germline V gene, CDR1 is ENHRY and CDR2 is SYGVKD. The ends were cut back, 0 bases at V and 5 bases at J, with 8 bases in the middle. The CDR3 extends over 14 amino acids. CDR3: CAISESRTRNTIYF. DNA of the CDR3: TGTGCCATCAGTGAGTCGCGAACACGAAACACCATATATTTT.

The sample holds many counts of this clonotype. CDR3 in DNA: TGCAGTGCTAGTACCCGAGGGACTGGTAAAGGCTACACCTTC. Its translation is CSASTRGTGKGYTF. This chain links TRBV20-1 with TRBJ1-2, with D possibly TRBD1 on 5 matching bases. The CDR3 extends over 14 amino acids. Germline loops: CDR1 DFQATT, CDR2 SNEGSKA (reference sequence). Trimming cost V 3 bases and J 8 bases, with 19 bases left between them.

The CDR3 bases are TGTGCCAGCTCGTGGGACACCCACTCCTACGAGCAGTACTTC. Protein product: CASSWDTHSYEQYF. The chain uses TRBV18 and TRBJ2-7, with a possible D match to TRBD1 (6 bases). This CDR3 is built from 14 residues. V lost 6 bases to trimming and J lost 0 bases, with 12 bases between them. CDR1 is KGHSH, CDR2 LQKENI, per germline.

This clonotype was picked up many times. CDR3 region: CASSLGQGPNEQFF. The DNA for the CDR3 is TGTGCCAGCAGCTTAGGGCAGGGCCCCAATGAGCAGTTCTTC. The J gene is TRBJ2-1, the V gene TRBV11-3; weak D call: TRBD1 (5 bases). V dropped 1 base and J dropped 6 bases, with 10 bases sitting between them. CDR1 and CDR2 (germline): SGHNT, YENEEA. CDR3 size: 14 residues.

This clonotype came up a few times. The gene calls are TRBV20-1 and TRBJ2-3; D is uncertain. Germline V CDR1 and CDR2: DFQATT, SNEGSKA (reference sequence). The CDR3 runs 15 residues. V was cut by 5 bases and J by 0 bases, with 15 bases left in between. The CDR3 region has the DNA TGCAGTGCTCCAAACCCCCTCGGTAGCACAGATACGCAGTATTTT. Translation gives CSAPNPLGSTDTQYF.

The chain joins TRBV20-1 to TRBJ2-3; TRBD2 agrees at 14 bases. CDR1 is DFQATT and CDR2 is SNEGSKA in the germline V gene (reference sequence). The length of the CDR3 is 15 residues. Losses at the gene ends were 6 bases for V and 4 bases for J; bases not matched to a gene: 6. CDR3 protein: CSAVPGLAGADTQYF. CDR3 in DNA: TGCAGTGCCGTTCCGGGACTAGCGGGAGCAGATACGCAGTATTTT.

This clonotype was observed a handful of times. This chain joins TRBV3-1 and TRBJ2-1; D is ambiguous. CDR3 size: 13 residues. CDR1 is LGHDT and CDR2 is YNNKEL in the germline V gene (reference sequence). V lost 2 bases and J 10 bases, leaving 12 bases between the germline ends. CDR3 nucleotide sequence: TGTGCCAGCAGCCAACCTCCCCCTCCGGAGCAGTTCTTC. Translation: CASSQPPPPEQFF.

This clonotype was counted many times. The V call is TRBV7-8, the J call TRBJ2-2; D ambiguous. The length of the CDR3 is 15 residues. Per the germline V gene, CDR1 is SGHVS and CDR2 is FQNEAQ. V was clipped by 1 base and J by 0 bases, with 6 bases between them. This chain's CDR3 is CASSLVDTNTGELFF. In DNA form, the CDR3 reads TGTGCCAGCAGCTTAGTGGATACGAACACCGGGGAGCTGTTTTTT.

This clonotype occurred many times. The chain combines TRBV12-3 or TRBV12-4 with TRBJ2-2, with 10 positions matching TRBD1. V lost 5 bases and J lost 0; bases outside the gene matches: 6. There are 17 residues in the CDR3. The CDR3: CASSPRTGGANTGELFF. In DNA form, the CDR3 reads TGTGCCAGCAGTCCTCGGACAGGGGGAGCGAACACCGGGGAGCTGTTTTTT.

The V call is TRBV6-1, the J call TRBJ2-3; D could derive from TRBD1 or TRBD2 (5 bases each). CDR1 is MNHNS, CDR2 SASEGT, per germline. The CDR3 is 14 amino acids. The V gene lost 4 bases and the J gene lost 2 bases, with 10 bases spanning the gap. The CDR3 region is CASSGRDPTDTQYF. The DNA of the CDR3 is TGTGCCAGCAGTGGCCGGGACCCCACAGATACGCAGTATTTT.

This clonotype was detected a few times. V gene TRBV9 combines with J gene TRBJ1-1; 7 positions match TRBD1. This CDR3 region has 15 residues. Looked up from germline, CDR1 is SGDLS and CDR2 is YYNGEE. V dropped 4 bases and J dropped 5; count of bases not matched to a gene: 11. CDR3 region: CASSTTGSGGTEAFF. The CDR3 DNA sequence: TGTGCCAGCAGCACGACAGGGTCGGGGGGAACTGAAGCTTTCTTT.

The chain recombines TRBV20-1 with TRBJ2-5; D gene unclear. The V end lost 2 bases, the J end lost 1 base, and 11 bases lay between the germline ends. Germline V gives CDR1 DFQATT, CDR2 SNEGSKA (reference sequence). CDR3 size: 14 residues. The CDR3 DNA reads as TGCAGTGCTAGACTCCCGGGTCGCCAAGAGACCCAGTACTTC. Translated, it gives CSARLPGRQETQYF.

In nucleotides, the CDR3 is TGTGCCAGCACCCCGGCAGCTAACTATGGCTACACCTTC. Translating gives CASTPAANYGYTF. This chain links TRBV6-1 with TRBJ1-2, with D unresolved. The germline CDR1 and CDR2 sequences are MNHNS and SASEGT. V shed 7 bases and J shed 0 bases, with 9 bases lying between them. There are 13 residues in the CDR3.

This clonotype was detected many times. V is TRBV5-6 and J is TRBJ1-1; TRBD1 aligns across 7 bases. J gave up 0 bases and V 6 bases, and 5 bases lay outside the gene matches. The CDR3 sequence is 14 residues long. Germline CDR1 and CDR2: SGHDT and YYEEEE. The CDR3 DNA reads as TGTGCCAGCAACCCAAGGGGGCTGAACACTGAAGCTTTCTTT. This translates into CASNPRGLNTEAFF.

This clonotype was counted a single time. V usage is TRBV10-3 and J usage is TRBJ2-3; 7 nucleotides align to TRBD2. The V gene's germline CDR1 is ENHRY and CDR2 SYGVKD. The junction had 8 bases not matched to a gene; V was cut back by 1 base and J by 4 bases. This CDR3 comprises 16 residues. In DNA form, the CDR3 reads TGTGCCATCAGTGAGTTTGGCGGGAGCATGGCAGATACGCAGTATTTT. Protein sequence: CAISEFGGSMADTQYF.

This clonotype came up a few times. CDR3 bases: TGTGCCAGCAGTATTCCAGGGTTCGGAGATACGCAGTATTTT. This translates into CASSIPGFGDTQYF. This chain connects TRBV12-3 or TRBV12-4 to TRBJ2-3; D might be TRBD1 (5 bases). Trimming took off 5 bases at V and 5 bases at J, with 14 bases between the two ends. The CDR3 covers 14 residues.

V is TRBV4-3 and J is TRBJ1-5; no clear D. The CDR3 runs to 14 residues. V gave up 0 bases and J gave up 6 bases, with 9 bases separating them. The germline V gene encodes CDR1 LGHNA and CDR2 YSLEER. CDR3 residues: CASSQDRASQPQHF. The CDR3 DNA sequence: TGCGCCAGCAGCCAAGATCGAGCGAGTCAGCCCCAGCATTTT.

There are many counts of this clonotype. The gene calls are TRBV7-2 and TRBJ2-3; the match to TRBD2 covers 10 bases. CDR1 is SGHTA and CDR2 is FQGNSA in the germline V gene. Trimming removed 2 bases from V and 1 base from J; junction bases left unmatched: 3. This CDR3 spans 16 amino acids. As DNA, the CDR3 is TGTGCCAGCAGCTTAAGACTAGCGGGCGGCACAGATACGCAGTATTTT. Translating gives CASSLRLAGGTDTQYF.

The chain combines TRBV20-1 with TRBJ2-3; 9 bases fit TRBD1. The trim removed 3 bases at V and 2 bases at J, leaving 6 bases unmatched. The germline V gene has CDR1 DFQATT and CDR2 SNEGSKA (reference sequence). The CDR3 consists of 15 residues. This CDR3 is CSAREQGAYTDTQYF. For the CDR3, the DNA is TGCAGTGCTAGGGAACAGGGGGCCTACACAGATACGCAGTATTTT.

Only a few counts were recorded for this clonotype. V usage is TRBV20-1 and J usage is TRBJ1-1; 9 bases align to TRBD1. CDR3 length: 14 amino acids. CDR1 and CDR2 from the germline V gene are DFQATT and SNEGSKA (reference sequence). Trimming removed 6 bases from V and 4 bases from J; junction bases left unmatched: 9. CDR3 coding DNA: TGCAGTGCAGCTAGGGGGACAGGGTCCACTGAAGCTTTCTTT. Translating gives CSAARGTGSTEAFF.

This clonotype was counted ten times or more. The chain recombines TRBV18 with TRBJ2-4; D not certain. The germline CDR1 and CDR2 sequences are KGHSH and LQKENI. The CDR3 length is 15 residues. Between the trimmed V and J ends, which lost 2 bases and 0 bases, there was a span of 8 bases. As DNA, the CDR3 is TGTGCCAGCTCACCAGGAAATCTAGCCAAAAACATTCAGTACTTC. It is translated as CASSPGNLAKNIQYF.

This clonotype has only a few counts. The rearrangement joins TRBV28 to TRBJ2-3; 9 bases are a match to TRBD1. Germline lookup yields CDR1 MDHEN and CDR2 SYDVKM. V was clipped by 5 bases and J by 0 bases; unmatched bases: 15. The CDR3 extends over 19 amino acids. The CDR3, as DNA: TGTGCCAGCAGTCCACCTCCGGGACAGGGTGGGATTAGCACAGATACGCAGTATTTT. It specifies CASSPPPGQGGISTDTQYF.

The table lists this clonotype with a few counts. CDR3 nucleotide sequence: TGTGCCAGCAGCCGAGGAACAGATACGCAGTATTTT. It yields the protein CASSRGTDTQYF. The chain carries TRBV7-9 and TRBJ2-3; no firm D call. V was trimmed by 5 bases and J by 3 bases, leaving 6 bases between them. The CDR3 is 12 amino acids. The germline V gene has CDR1 SEHNR and CDR2 FQNEAQ (reference sequence).

This clonotype was counted only a few times. The rearrangement uses TRBV6-2 or TRBV6-3 and TRBJ2-1; no clear D. Trimming stripped 6 bases from V and 8 bases from J, with 11 bases between. This CDR3 is 12 amino acids long. The germline CDR1 and CDR2 sequences are MNHEY and SVGEGT. DNA for the CDR3: TGTGCCAGCAGCGACATAAGGGATGAGCAGTTCTTC. Encoded protein: CASSDIRDEQFF.